This passage covers 28 T cell receptor beta chains from one sample sequenced in a study of cytomegalovirus exposure and HLA in healthy donors. 13 Jbeta primers and 60 Vbeta primers were used for the PCR. Sequencing used immunoSEQ multiplex PCR; TCRdb keeps in-frame clones, though not all of them. The sample shows around 110,000 clones, 71% of them seen only once. The sequencing sample was made of PBMCs. These receptors all stem from a female donor in good health and CMV-seronegative.

The chain has TRBV4-1 and TRBJ2-7, with D perhaps TRBD2 (6 bases). Deletions cut 1 base from V and 3 bases from J, with 13 bases between. CDR1 is MGHRA, CDR2 YSYEKL, per germline. The CDR3 covers 15 residues. The CDR3 DNA reads TGCGCCAGCAGCCAAGGGCCGGGACTTTACTACGAGCAGTACTTC. It yields the protein CASSQGPGLYYEQYF.

This chain connects TRBV9 to TRBJ2-1; a weak D match, TRBD1 (6 bases). V lost 3 bases, J lost 10 bases, and 20 bases lay in between. CDR3 length equals 15 residues. The germline V gene has CDR1 SGDLS and CDR2 YYNGEE. The CDR3 sequence: CASSASGTPTGEQFF. DNA of the CDR3: TGTGCCAGCAGCGCCAGCGGAACTCCCACAGGGGAGCAGTTCTTC.

This chain links TRBV25-1 with TRBJ1-1; D possibly corresponds to TRBD1 (6 bases). Between the trimmed V and J ends, which lost 5 bases and 1 base, there was a span of 11 bases. Per germline, CDR1 MGHDK and CDR2 SYGVNS. The length of the CDR3 is 14 residues. CDR3 residues: CASSPQGRNTEAFF. The CDR3 nucleotides read TGTGCCAGCAGTCCACAGGGACGGAACACTGAAGCTTTCTTT.

The V call is TRBV1, the J call TRBJ2-7; the table's D call of TRBD2 was not tested on the DNA. TRBV1 is a known pseudogene. The CDR3 has 17 residues. The CDR3 loop reads CTSSLGTSGTPSYEQYF. The CDR3 bases are TGCACCAGCAGCCTCGGGACTAGCGGGACCCCATCCTACGAGCAGTACTTC.

This clone was seen more than once but under ten times. This chain uses TRBV11-2 with TRBJ2-7, with 7 bases that match TRBD1. The V and J ends lost 5 bases and 7 bases, in that order; junction bases with no gene match: 8. Germline assignment: CDR1 SGHAT and CDR2 FQNNGV. The CDR3 is 13 amino acids. The CDR3 DNA follows: TGTGCCAGCAGCCAAGACAGGGTGGGGGAGCAGTACTTC. Amino acid sequence: CASSQDRVGEQYF.

This sequence joins TRBV11-2 and TRBJ2-5, with 11 bases that match TRBD2. Germline lookup yields CDR1 SGHAT and CDR2 FQNNGV. V dropped 4 bases and J dropped 5; count of bases not matched to a gene: 6. This CDR3 has 15 amino acids. In DNA, the CDR3 is TGTGCCAGCAGCTCGCCTAGCGGGAGGTGGGAGACCCAGTACTTC. Protein: CASSSPSGRWETQYF.

This clone was seen only once. The gene calls are TRBV5-1 and TRBJ2-1; TRBD1 agrees at 9 bases. Trimming took 8 bases from V and 16 from J; bases not matched to a gene: 13. The germline V gene has CDR1 SGHRS and CDR2 YFSETQ. The CDR3 runs to 12 residues. CDR3: CASSTSGQGLFF. CDR3 sequence (DNA): TGCGCCAGTTCCACCTCCGGACAGGGGTTATTCTTC.

This sequence joins TRBV4-1 and TRBJ2-7, with D possibly being TRBD1 (7 bases). Germline CDR1 reads MGHRA; CDR2 reads YSYEKL. The V end was cut by 2 bases, the J end by 0 bases, with 20 bases between. The CDR3 sequence is 18 residues long. Here the CDR3 reads CASSQLADGRGDSYEQYF. The CDR3 nucleotides read TGCGCCAGCAGCCAATTAGCCGATGGCAGGGGGGACTCCTACGAGCAGTACTTC.

The V gene is TRBV5-5, the J gene TRBJ1-6, with a tentative D call TRBD1 (5 bases). CDR1 SGHKS and CDR2 YYEKEE come from the germline V gene (reference sequence). V shed 3 bases and J shed 7 bases, with 17 bases lying between them. The CDR3 is 16 residues long. CDR3: CASSSTPGRGNSPLHF. CDR3 DNA: TGTGCCAGCAGCTCCACCCCGGGGCGGGGAAATTCACCCCTCCACTTT.

The table lists this clone with a count of one. V usage is TRBV27 and J usage is TRBJ2-5, with a possible D match to TRBD1 (6 bases). The DNA end is more similar to TRBJ2-7, so the J call may be wrong. This CDR3 comprises 13 residues. CDR1 is MNHEY, CDR2 SMNVEV, per germline (reference sequence). CDR3 nucleotide sequence: TGTGCCAGCAGTCCTGGACAGTCTTACGAGCAGTACTTC. Translation: CASSPGQSYEQYF.

The chain carries TRBV4-2 and TRBJ2-2; the match to TRBD2 covers 16 bases. CDR3 size: 18 residues. The ends lost 4 bases at V and 0 bases at J; junction bases unmatched: 2. Germline V gives CDR1 LGHNA, CDR2 YNFKEQ. This chain's CDR3 is CASSRGLAGGANTGELFF. CDR3 nucleotide sequence: TGTGCCAGCAGCCGGGGACTAGCGGGAGGGGCGAACACCGGGGAGCTGTTTTTT.

This chain uses TRBV18 with TRBJ1-2; 8 bases match TRBD1. The CDR3 contains 14 residues. Looked up from germline, CDR1 is KGHSH and CDR2 is LQKENI. The junction had 1 base not matched to a gene; V was cut back by 0 bases and J by 4 bases. CDR3 nucleotides: TGTGCCAGCTCACCACCCGGGACAGGCTATGGCTACACCTTC. Its translation is CASSPPGTGYGYTF.

This clone has a single count. The V gene is TRBV5-5, the J gene TRBJ1-1; no firm D call. Germline V lookup: CDR1 SGHKS, CDR2 YYEKEE (reference sequence). The length of the CDR3 is 14 residues. V dropped 2 bases and J dropped 1 base, with 9 bases sitting between them. The CDR3 bases are TGTGCCAGCAGCTTAGCTTCTGGGAACACTGAAGCTTTCTTT. Translation: CASSLASGNTEAFF.

The genes are TRBV13 and TRBJ1-2; TRBD1 agrees at 9 bases. This CDR3 comprises 17 residues. The germline gives CDR1 PRHDT, CDR2 FYEKMQ (reference sequence). V lost 2 bases to trimming and J lost 3 bases; unmatched junction nucleotides: 10. CDR3 coding DNA: TGTGCCAGCAGCTTAACAGCACAGGGGGCTCGGTACTATGGCTACACCTTC. It encodes CASSLTAQGARYYGYTF.

This clone appeared once. The CDR3 DNA reads TGTGCCAGCAGCTCGCTAGCGGGAGCAGATACGCAGTATTTT. Translation: CASSSLAGADTQYF. This chain joins TRBV7-3 and TRBJ2-3; 10 positions match TRBD2. The CDR3 covers 14 residues. Losses at the gene ends were 4 bases for V and 4 bases for J; bases not matched to a gene: 2. Germline V CDR1 and CDR2: SGHTA, FQGTGA.

The CDR3 spells CASSQGREDTQYF. In nucleotides, the CDR3 is TGCGCCAGCAGCCAAGGGAGGGAAGATACGCAGTATTTT. The genes are TRBV4-1 and TRBJ2-3, with D possibly matching TRBD2 (6 bases). Germline V CDR1 and CDR2: MGHRA, YSYEKL. Trimming took off 1 base at V and 5 bases at J, with 7 bases between the two ends. This CDR3 has 13 residues.

V usage is TRBV19 and J usage is TRBJ1-1, with a weak D call TRBD1 (5 bases). The germline CDR1 and CDR2 sequences are LNHDA and SQIVND (reference sequence). V was trimmed by 5 bases and J by 3 bases, leaving 10 bases between them. CDR3 length equals 13 residues. CDR3 sequence (DNA): TGTGCCAGTAGTCCAGGAGGGGACACTGAAGCTTTCTTT. Its protein is CASSPGGDTEAFF.

V gene TRBV11-1 combines with J gene TRBJ2-4, with D perhaps TRBD2 (7 bases). Germline V gene data show CDR1 as SGHAT and CDR2 as FQDESV (reference sequence). CDR3 size: 16 residues. V was clipped by 4 bases and J by 6 bases, with 19 bases between them. The chain's CDR3 is CASSSRERGGLNIQYF. The CDR3 bases are TGTGCCAGCAGCTCCCGCGAGAGGGGGGGACTAAACATTCAGTACTTC.

This rearrangement joins TRBV18 to TRBJ2-7; TRBD2 matches 10 bases. Germline V gene data show CDR1 as KGHSH and CDR2 as LQKENI. The CDR3 extends over 22 amino acids. The J segment lost 2 bases and the V segment lost 3 bases, leaving 25 bases of the junction unmatched. In nucleotides, the CDR3 is TGTGCCAGCTCACCGGCTAGGGGAATGGGGACTAGCGATAACCCGAACCCCTACGAGCAGTACTTC. It codes for CASSPARGMGTSDNPNPYEQYF.

The rearrangement links TRBV28 to TRBJ1-1; TRBD1 agrees at 9 bases. The CDR3 length is 14 residues. Germline lookup yields CDR1 MDHEN and CDR2 SYDVKM. The trim removed 8 bases at V and 5 bases at J, leaving 9 bases unmatched. The CDR3 protein is CASLRDRADTEAFF. The CDR3 region has the DNA TGTGCCAGCCTCCGGGACAGGGCTGATACTGAAGCTTTCTTT.

The chain is built from TRBV5-4 and TRBJ2-3; weak D call: TRBD1 (7 bases). The V end was cut by 5 bases, the J end by 0 bases, with 13 bases between. This CDR3 is 15 amino acids long. Germline V gene data show CDR1 as SGHNT and CDR2 as YYREEE (reference sequence). The CDR3 loop reads CASSQTGTSTDTQYF. In nucleotides, the CDR3 is TGTGCCAGCAGTCAGACAGGGACTAGCACAGATACGCAGTATTTT.

On this clone itself: Mismatch with germline at one junction end may stem from a read error. V is TRBV9 and J is TRBJ2-2; D remains unclear. This CDR3 is built from 12 residues. Germline assignment: CDR1 SGDLS and CDR2 YYNGEE. CDR3 nucleotides: TGTGCCAGCAGCGCAAACATCGGGGAGCTGTTTTTT. It codes for CASSANIGELFF.

The CDR3 loop is CASSPPGGGHHEQFF. The CDR3 coding sequence is TGTGCCAGCAGTCCCCCCGGAGGAGGTCATCATGAGCAGTTCTTC. The chain uses TRBV27 and TRBJ2-1, with a tentative D call TRBD2 (5 bases). The CDR3 extends over 15 amino acids. Trimming left V 5 bases short and J 8 bases short, with 19 bases between. Per germline, CDR1 MNHEY and CDR2 SMNVEV (reference sequence).

The chain links TRBV28 to TRBJ2-5; 8 nucleotides match TRBD2. This CDR3 has 15 amino acids. The V segment lost 3 bases and the J segment 4 bases; nucleotides outside the gene matches: 7. Germline CDR1 and CDR2: MDHEN and SYDVKM. The CDR3 here is CASSLLGRAGETQYF. CDR3 bases: TGTGCCAGCAGTTTGCTCGGGAGGGCCGGAGAGACCCAGTACTTC.

J is TRBJ1-2 and V is TRBV19; maybe TRBD1 (5 bases). Germline V gene sequence: CDR1 LNHDA, CDR2 SQIVND (reference sequence). V was shortened by 5 bases and J by 3 bases, with 16 bases between the two germline ends. The CDR3 extends over 15 amino acids. CDR3 DNA: TGTGCCAGTAGTCCTCGGGGCAGGGAGGACTATGGCTACACCTTC. Its protein is CASSPRGREDYGYTF.

This clone was found a few times. This chain uses TRBV7-9 with TRBJ2-7; 12 positions agree with TRBD2. J lost 4 bases, V lost 5 bases, and 3 bases had no gene match. Germline CDR1 and CDR2: SEHNR and FQNEAQ (reference sequence). The length of the CDR3 is 14 residues. The CDR3 reads CASSTTSGSYEQYF. For the CDR3, the DNA is TGTGCCAGCAGCACGACTAGCGGGAGTTACGAGCAGTACTTC.

V usage is TRBV11-2 and J usage is TRBJ2-7; 10 nucleotides agree with TRBD2. The V segment lost 4 bases and the J segment 7 bases; nucleotides outside the gene matches: 10. CDR3 length equals 15 residues. The germline gives CDR1 SGHAT, CDR2 FQNNGV. The CDR3 DNA reads as TGTGCCAGCAGCTCCGAAGCGGGAGGGGGTAGAGAGCAGTACTTC. Translation: CASSSEAGGGREQYF.

The genes are TRBV7-2 and TRBJ2-1; maybe TRBD2 (5 bases). Germline assignment: CDR1 SGHTA and CDR2 FQGNSA. The V gene lost 0 bases and the J gene lost 6 bases, with 9 bases spanning the gap. This CDR3 is 14 amino acids long. The CDR3 sequence is CASSLAPGSNEQFF. The CDR3 region has the DNA TGTGCCAGCAGCTTAGCGCCGGGGAGCAATGAGCAGTTCTTC.